The rows below give T cell receptor beta chains drawn from one sample of a study of patients and donors after allogeneic stem cell transplantation. Each CDR3 protein is one row after TCRdb ran MiXCR on the RT-PCR reads. The repertoire holds 900,000 to 1,000,000 distinct CDR3 sequences, under 20% seen once, with 5% to 6.5% in the top ten. Sequencing was performed on blood, either unsorted or a sorted T cell fraction (not recorded which). The source of these receptors is a human donor who was either an allogeneic HSCT recipient or a stem cell or donor lymphocyte infusion donor (not recorded which). It is not recorded whose cells these are; they may come from a transplant donor. The CDR3 runs from the conserved cysteine through the conserved F or W. The order of the fields is clone size, D gene, V gene, J gene, CDR3 protein, CDR3 DNA. The D gene is left open where the match is weak. The size of a clone is reported for some rows only, either as once, few or many, or as a class for expanded clones.

>NA|TRBD2|TRBV20-1|TRBJ2-1
CSASTSGSAAYNEQFF
TGCAGTGCCTCGACTAGCGGGAGCGCCGCCTACAATGAGCAGTTCTTC
>NA|TRBD2|TRBV20-1|TRBJ2-1
CSAGRTSGGAYNEQFF
TGCAGTGCGGGAAGGACTAGCGGGGGGGCATACAATGAGCAGTTCTTC
>NA|NA|TRBV4-3|TRBJ1-4
CASSQEQPATNEKLFF
TGCGCCAGCAGCCAAGAACAGCCAGCAACTAATGAAAAACTGTTTTTT
>many|TRBD2|TRBV28|TRBJ2-3
CASNIPGGRADTQYF
TGTGCCAGCAATATACCCGGCGGGAGGGCAGATACGCAGTATTTT
>few|TRBD1|TRBV7-7|TRBJ1-5
CASSKGQNQPQHF
TGTGCTAGCAGCAAGGGACAGAATCAGCCCCAGCATTTT
>NA|NA|TRBV12-3/TRBV12-4|TRBJ1-6
CASVQASLNSPLHF
TGTGCCAGCGTACAGGCCAGCCTTAATTCACCCCTCCACTTT
>many|NA|TRBV5-1|TRBJ1-1
CASSLVGGVNTEAFF
TGCGCCAGCAGCTTGGTAGGGGGAGTGAACACTGAAGCTTTCTTT
>NA|TRBD1|TRBV12-3/TRBV12-4|TRBJ1-1
CASRQQGIMTEAFF
TGTGCCAGCAGACAACAGGGGATTATGACTGAAGCTTTCTTT
>NA|NA|TRBV7-3|TRBJ2-2
CASSQGPTGELFF
TGTGCCAGCAGCCAGGGTCCCACCGGGGAGCTGTTTTTT
>NA|NA|TRBV11-2|TRBJ2-6
CASSLDLNRLGSGANVLTF
TGTGCCAGCAGCTTAGACTTAAACAGGCTCGGCTCTGGGGCCAACGTCCTGACTTTC
>many|NA|TRBV20-1|TRBJ1-1
CSAPQGTEAFF
TGCAGTGCTCCTCAGGGGACTGAAGCTTTCTTT
>NA|TRBD2|TRBV27|TRBJ2-1
CASSLSLGGEQFF
TGTGCCAGCAGTTTATCTTTGGGGGGGGAGCAGTTCTTC
>NA|TRBD2|TRBV5-1|TRBJ2-1
CASSFLAGTYNEQFF
TGCGCCAGCAGCTTCCTAGCGGGGACCTACAATGAGCAGTTCTTC
>few|NA|TRBV25-1|TRBJ1-2
CASSEWRRNYGYTF
TGTGCCAGCAGTGAATGGAGACGTAACTATGGCTACACCTTC
>NA|TRBD2|TRBV5-6|TRBJ2-7
CASSLFTSGGYEQYF
TGTGCCAGCAGTCTTTTCACTAGCGGGGGGTACGAGCAGTACTTC
>NA|NA|TRBV25-1|TRBJ2-1
CASGSAGPGWDNEQFF
TGTGCCAGCGGGTCCGCAGGGCCGGGTTGGGACAATGAGCAGTTCTTC
>few|NA|TRBV15|TRBJ1-1
CATSSFQENTEAFF
TGTGCCACCAGCAGCTTTCAGGAGAACACTGAAGCTTTCTTT
>NA|TRBD1|TRBV27|TRBJ2-7
CASRRTGLSYYEQYF
TGTGCCAGCAGACGGACAGGGTTGAGTTACTACGAGCAGTACTTC
>NA|TRBD2|TRBV4-1|TRBJ2-7
CASSQPGGTYEQYF
TGCGCCAGCAGCCAACCGGGGGGGACCTACGAGCAGTACTTC
>few|NA|TRBV27|TRBJ1-1
CASSLLRQRNTEAFF
TGTGCCAGCAGTTTACTTAGGCAGAGGAACACTGAAGCTTTCTTT
>NA|NA|TRBV7-3|TRBJ2-5
CASSLTASETQYF
TGTGCCAGCAGCTTAACGGCATCAGAGACCCAGTACTTC
>NA|NA|TRBV5-1|TRBJ1-1
CASSLKSENTEAFF
TGCGCCAGCAGCTTGAAAAGTGAGAACACTGAAGCTTTCTTT
>NA|NA|TRBV27|TRBJ2-4
CARTRTEILAKNIQYF
TGTGCCAGGACCCGGACAGAGATCCTAGCCAAAAACATTCAGTACTTC
>NA|NA|TRBV4-3|TRBJ1-2
CASSQEPRGYGYTF
TGCGCCAGCAGCCAAGAACCCCGCGGATATGGCTACACCTTC
>NA|NA|TRBV25-1|TRBJ1-2
CASGGRLGGYTF
TGTGCCAGCGGGGGACGCCTTGGGGGCTACACCTTC
>NA|TRBD2|TRBV3-1|TRBJ2-5
CASSRRTSVGETQYF
TGTGCCAGCAGCCGAAGGACTAGCGTGGGAGAGACCCAGTACTTC
>few|NA|TRBV9|TRBJ2-1
CASSAAVIGEQFF
TGTGCCAGCAGCGCCGCCGTGATAGGAGAGCAGTTCTTC
>NA|TRBD2|TRBV20-1|TRBJ2-3
CSATSGGKLGTDTQYF
TGCAGTGCTACTAGCGGGGGAAAGCTTGGCACAGATACGCAGTATTTT
>NA|TRBD1|TRBV27|TRBJ2-7
CASSSPPSQGLWEQYF
TGTGCCAGCAGTTCCCCCCCATCACAGGGGTTGTGGGAGCAGTACTTC
>NA|NA|TRBV10-3|TRBJ1-2
CAIRPTAYYGYTF
TGTGCCATCAGACCGACGGCTTATTATGGCTACACCTTC
>few|TRBD2|TRBV12-3/TRBV12-4|TRBJ2-1
CASSLRKRLAASNSYNEQFF
TGTGCCAGCAGTTTAAGGAAGAGACTAGCGGCTTCGAACTCCTACAATGAGCAGTTCTTC
>NA|TRBD1|TRBV6-1|TRBJ1-1
CASSGRDSRREAFF
TGTGCCAGCAGTGGACGGGACAGCCGTCGGGAAGCTTTCTTT
>few|TRBD1|TRBV24-1|TRBJ1-1
CATSDFRSGQDKSFF
TGTGCCACCAGTGATTTTAGATCGGGACAGGATAAGTCTTTCTTT
>few|TRBD1|TRBV7-9|TRBJ2-3
CASSDREAALDTQYF
TGTGCCAGCAGCGACAGGGAAGCTGCCCTAGATACGCAGTATTTT
>few|TRBD2|TRBV12-3/TRBV12-4|TRBJ2-7
CASKQRGGLSYEQYF
TGTGCCAGCAAGCAGCGGGGGGGCCTATCCTACGAGCAGTACTTC
>few|NA|TRBV6-5|TRBJ2-7
CASSYPAGGNEQYF
TGTGCCAGCAGTTACCCTGCTGGGGGAAACGAGCAGTACTTC
>NA|NA|TRBV5-1|TRBJ2-5
CASSFPDWNTQYF
TGCGCCAGCAGCTTCCCTGATTGGAACACCCAGTACTTC
>NA|NA|TRBV10-3|TRBJ2-7
CAISPALANTYEQYF
TGTGCCATCAGCCCGGCGCTAGCGAATACCTACGAGCAGTACTTC
>NA|TRBD2|TRBV7-3|TRBJ2-1
CASSVSGGAIYNEQFF
TGTGCCAGCAGCGTTAGCGGGGGGGCGATATACAATGAGCAGTTCTTC
>few|TRBD2|TRBV27|TRBJ2-7
CASSSFNLLAGTLGQYF
TGTGCCAGCAGTTCATTTAATTTGCTAGCGGGGACCCTAGGGCAGTACTTC
>NA|TRBD2|TRBV5-1|TRBJ2-3
CASSLYIAGPTDTQYF
TGCGCCAGCAGCCTCTATATAGCGGGGCCCACAGATACGCAGTATTTT
>NA|NA|TRBV20-1|TRBJ2-7
CSARIIGGYEQYF
TGCAGTGCCCGGATCATCGGTGGATACGAGCAGTACTTC
>NA|NA|TRBV12-3/TRBV12-4|TRBJ2-3
CASSRRGTTDTQYF
TGTGCCAGCAGTCGCCGAGGAACCACAGATACGCAGTATTTT
>once|TRBD1|TRBV6-1|TRBJ2-1
CASYRGRGDEQLF
TGTGCCAGCTACAGGGGGCGCGGGGATGAGCAGCTCTTC